What follows is one T cell receptor (beta chain) and its context. Antigen unknown. V lost 9 bases and J lost 2, with 13 bases in between. Germline CDR1 MNHNY, CDR2 SVGAGI (reference sequence). CDR3 length: 13 residues. Assay used: immunoSEQ multiplex PCR; TCRdb lists only in-frame clones, some missing. The repertoire holds approximately 74,000 clones, around 80% seen once, with about 2.9% in the top ten. The data belong to a study of neoadjuvant anti-PD-1 for oral cavity cancer. Study-wide context: Around day 43, patients without progression received a fourth nivolumab dose before surgery.

Whole-study results and caveats: Treg/Th17 ratio rose with pretreatment blood and fell with post-treatment tumor TCRbeta clonality.

The rearrangement links TRBV6-6 to TRBJ1-2; D is ambiguous. Here the sequenced sample was PBMCs, taken before nivolumab (anti-PD-1) treatment. The sequence derives from a person aged 35-79 years with oral cavity squamous cell carcinoma. CDR3: CASRQDGNYGYTF. DNA for the CDR3: TGTGCCAGTCGGCAGGATGGCAACTATGGCTACACCTTC.